These 2 T cell receptor beta chains originate from one sample sequenced in a study of blood T cell repertoires in COVID-19. Using immunoSEQ multiplex PCR, the repertoire was profiled, and TCRdb retains in-frame clones only, with some absent. In the table there are about 180,000 clones, 80% to 90% of which are singletons. Material: peripheral blood. The receptors originated from a man aged 18-30 years who had recovered from COVID-19.

The rearrangement links TRBV10-1 to TRBJ2-1; D is perhaps TRBD1 (6 bases). Germline CDR1 reads WNHNN; CDR2 reads SYGVQD (reference sequence). This CDR3 is built from 15 residues. The ends were cut back, 0 bases at V and 8 bases at J, with 14 bases in the middle. The CDR3 DNA is TGCGCCAGCAGTGAGTCGAGGTACAGGGAATATGAGCAGTTCTTC. It encodes CASSESRYREYEQFF.

J is TRBJ2-1 and V is TRBV28; the match to TRBD2 covers 8 bases. The germline V gene has CDR1 MDHEN and CDR2 SYDVKM. The CDR3 extends over 13 amino acids. V lost 7 bases and J lost 5; bases outside the gene matches: 4. CDR3 sequence: CASIRGGDNEQFF. CDR3 nucleotides: TGTGCCAGCATCCGGGGGGGGGACAATGAGCAGTTCTTC.